Given below is one T cell receptor (beta chain) in context. These data originate in a study of patients and donors after allogeneic stem cell transplantation. Germline assignment: CDR1 SGHAT and CDR2 FQNNGV. The CDR3 covers 11 residues. Trimming cost V 3 bases and J 2 bases, with 1 base left between them. One entry per CDR3 protein results from TCRdb running MiXCR on the RT-PCR reads. The table has 2,500 to 3,500 distinct CDR3 sequences, 5.4% seen once. The sequenced sample was blood, either unsorted or a sorted T cell fraction (not recorded which). The V gene is TRBV11-2, the J gene TRBJ1-2; no reliable D call. The sequence came from a human donor who was either an allogeneic HSCT recipient or a stem cell or donor lymphocyte infusion donor (not recorded which). It is not recorded whose cells these are; they may come from a transplant donor. In DNA form, the CDR3 reads TGTGCCAGCAGCTTCAACTATGGCTACACCTTC. Its translation is CASSFNYGYTF.